The 15 T cell receptor beta chains in this list originate from one sample, sequenced in a study of preoperative IRX-2 immunotherapy in early breast cancer. Noted treatment: preoperative locoregional IRX-2 cytokine immunotherapy. Assay: immunoSEQ multiplex PCR; the TCRdb copy retains only in-frame clones and omits some. The sample shows under 35,000 clones, 82% of them seen only once. Sampling took place from a patient treated with IRX-2 immunotherapy. The receptor set was obtained from a human donor with breast cancer.

The chain combines TRBV7-7 with TRBJ1-1; tentative D call: TRBD1 (5 bases). This CDR3 contains 15 residues. Germline V gene lookup returns CDR1 SSHAT and CDR2 FNYEAQ (reference sequence). Deletions cut 5 bases from V and 0 bases from J, with 13 bases between. The CDR3 bases are TGTGCCAGCAGCCCCAGGGAACACCTGAACACTGAAGCTTTCTTT. It encodes CASSPREHLNTEAFF.

This clone was counted a few times. The chain joins TRBV28 to TRBJ1-3, with D unresolved. The V and J ends lost 4 bases and 5 bases respectively, with 6 bases between them. Germline V gives CDR1 MDHEN, CDR2 SYDVKM. This CDR3 has 12 residues. The CDR3 bases are TGTGCCAGCAGTTCCCCGAGAAACACCATATATTTT. Its protein product is CASSSPRNTIYF.

The J gene is TRBJ1-2, the V gene TRBV7-7; D gene ambiguous. Germline V gene data show CDR1 as SSHAT and CDR2 as FNYEAQ (reference sequence). The V gene lost 3 bases and the J gene lost 3 bases, with 11 bases spanning the gap. CDR3 length: 14 amino acids. DNA of the CDR3: TGTGCCAGCAGCTTCGAACAGACCTACTATGGCTACACCTTC. It specifies CASSFEQTYYGYTF. The whole variable domain, remainder taken from reference TRBV7-7 and TRBJ1-2, is GAGVSQSPRYKVTKRGQDVTLRCDPISSHATLYWYQQALGQGPEFLTYFNYEAQPDKSGLPSDRFSAERPEGSISTLTIQRTEQRDSAMYRCASSFEQTYYGYTFGSGTRLTVV.

The chain is built from TRBV28 and TRBJ2-7; D unclear. The CDR3 is 14 amino acids. The V and J ends lost 1 base and 0 bases respectively, with 7 bases between them. Germline V gene lookup returns CDR1 MDHEN and CDR2 SYDVKM. Here the CDR3 DNA reads TGTGCCAGCAGTTTATCCGGGTCCTCCTACGAGCAGTACTTC. This encodes CASSLSGSSYEQYF.

DNA for the CDR3: TGTGCCAGCAGCTTGCGGCGGGGGACCTACAATGAGCAGTTCTTC. Translated: CASSLRRGTYNEQFF. The V call is TRBV11-3, the J call TRBJ2-1; 7 bases map to TRBD2. Germline lookup yields CDR1 SGHNT and CDR2 YENEEA. Trimming cost V 3 bases and J 2 bases; bases outside gene matches: 4. CDR3 size: 15 residues.

The chain links TRBV1 to TRBJ1-5. TRBV1 is noted as a pseudogene. The CDR3 sequence is 13 residues long. CDR3: CASSQDAGQPQHF. CDR3 nucleotide sequence: TGCGCCAGCAGCCAAGATGCCGGTCAGCCCCAGCATTTT.

This chain joins TRBV11-3 and TRBJ2-1; 15 bases fit TRBD2. Trimming took 5 bases from V and 8 from J; bases not matched to a gene: 10. The CDR3 length is 17 residues. Germline assignment: CDR1 SGHNT and CDR2 YENEEA. In DNA form, the CDR3 reads TGTGCCAGCAGCGAAGGACTAGCGGGAGGGTGGTATGATGAGCAGTTCTTC. It codes for CASSEGLAGGWYDEQFF.

The V and J genes are TRBV11-3 and TRBJ2-6; the D call may be TRBD1 or TRBD2 (5 bases each). Germline assignment: CDR1 SGHNT and CDR2 YENEEA. V lost 6 bases and J 0 bases, leaving 15 bases between the germline ends. The CDR3 runs 17 residues. CDR3 amino acids: CASSQGTVDSGANVLTF. CDR3 DNA: TGTGCCAGCAGTCAAGGGACGGTAGACTCTGGGGCCAACGTCCTGACTTTC. Full variable domain (rest looked up from reference TRBV11-3 and TRBJ2-6): EAGVVQSPRYKIIEKKQPVAFWCNPISGHNTLYWYLQNLGQGPELLIRYENEEAVDDSQLPKDRFSAERLKGVDSTLKIQPAELGDSAVYLCASSQGTVDSGANVLTFGAGSRLTVL.

The rearrangement links TRBV11-3 to TRBJ2-1; weak D call: TRBD1 (5 bases). V was trimmed by 5 bases and J by 10 bases, leaving 18 bases between them. The length of the CDR3 is 14 residues. Looked up from germline, CDR1 is SGHNT and CDR2 is YENEEA. The CDR3 bases are TGTGCCAGCAGCCCAACCTCCCAGGGTCTGGAGCAGTTCTTC. The encoded protein is CASSPTSQGLEQFF.

In its sample, this clone was seen once. V usage is TRBV2 and J usage is TRBJ2-2; TRBD2 is a possible D gene (7 bases). The germline V gene has CDR1 SNHLY and CDR2 FYNNEI. This CDR3 has 17 amino acids. The V end lost 6 bases, the J end lost 2 bases, and 19 bases lay between the germline ends. The DNA of the CDR3 is TGTGCCAGCAGGGATTGGCGGGGGCACACTAACACCGGGGAGCTGTTTTTT. Its translation: CASRDWRGHTNTGELFF.

This clone has more than one count but fewer than ten. The chain recombines TRBV15 with TRBJ1-2; D not resolved. Germline CDR1 reads LNHNV; CDR2 reads YYDKDF (reference sequence). This CDR3 spans 14 amino acids. V dropped 0 bases and J dropped 4 bases, with 9 bases sitting between them. DNA for the CDR3: TGTGCCACCAGCAGAGACCAGACGGCCTATGGCTACACCTTC. This sequence encodes CATSRDQTAYGYTF.

The V and J genes are TRBV5-1 and TRBJ2-7; 7 nucleotides match TRBD2. Germline V gene sequence: CDR1 SGHRS, CDR2 YFSETQ. The CDR3 is 16 amino acids. J was trimmed by 7 bases and V by 5 bases; bases with no gene match: 18. The CDR3 nucleotides read TGCGCCAGCAGTAGGACACTTGGTGCGGGAGTGGGGGAGCAGTACTTC. Translated: CASSRTLGAGVGEQYF.

The chain has TRBV7-1 and TRBJ1-4, with D perhaps TRBD1 (5 bases). Being an ORF, TRBV7-1 has a function that is uncertain. Trimming stripped 5 bases from V and 6 bases from J, with 13 bases between. This CDR3 is built from 14 residues. This CDR3 is CASSLRDGDEKLFF. As DNA, the CDR3 is TGTGCCAGCAGCCTCCGGGACGGGGATGAAAAACTGTTTTTT.

V and J are TRBV11-3 and TRBJ2-5; D might be TRBD1 or TRBD2, each matching 6 bases. This CDR3 has 14 residues. Trimming stripped 0 bases from V and 7 bases from J, with 12 bases between. Germline assignment: CDR1 SGHNT and CDR2 YENEEA. The CDR3 reads CASSLEGGLGTQYF. CDR3 DNA sequence: TGTGCCAGCAGCTTAGAAGGGGGGCTAGGGACCCAGTACTTC.

The CDR3 here is CASSPWGTTDTQYF. In DNA form, the CDR3 reads TGCGCCAGCAGCCCGTGGGGAACCACAGATACGCAGTATTTT. This chain joins TRBV5-1 and TRBJ2-3; D remains unclear. Germline V gene lookup returns CDR1 SGHRS and CDR2 YFSETQ. CDR3 length: 14 residues. Trimming took 4 bases from V and 2 from J, leaving 11 bases between them.